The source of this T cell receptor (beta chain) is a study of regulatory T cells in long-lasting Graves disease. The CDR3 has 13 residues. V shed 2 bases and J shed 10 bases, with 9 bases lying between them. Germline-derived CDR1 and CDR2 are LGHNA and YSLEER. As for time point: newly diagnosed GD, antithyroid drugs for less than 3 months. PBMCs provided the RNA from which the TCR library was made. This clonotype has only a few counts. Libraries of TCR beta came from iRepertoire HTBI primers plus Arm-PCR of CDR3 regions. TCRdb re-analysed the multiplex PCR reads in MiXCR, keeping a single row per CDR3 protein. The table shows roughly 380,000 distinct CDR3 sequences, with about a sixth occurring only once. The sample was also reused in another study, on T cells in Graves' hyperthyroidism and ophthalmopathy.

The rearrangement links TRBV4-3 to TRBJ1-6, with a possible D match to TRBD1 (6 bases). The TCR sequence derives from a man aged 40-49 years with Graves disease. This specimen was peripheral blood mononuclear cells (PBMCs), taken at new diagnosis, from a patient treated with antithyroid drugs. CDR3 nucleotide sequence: TGCGCCAGCAGCCAACGGGACAAATCACCCCTCCACTTT. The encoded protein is CASSQRDKSPLHF.